This TCR beta chain was captured in a study of OX40 agonist ivuxolimab in advanced cancers. Study at large: At doses from 0.01 to 10 mg/kg, patients were given intravenous ivuxolimab every 2 weeks. The study's findings and limits: The specificity for antigen of the expanded peripheral T cells was not determined. There were, on average, more expanded clones in CD8+ T cells than in CD4+. In the 0.1 to 3.0 mg/kg range, CD4+ and CD8+ blood T cells had expanded clonally by week 6.

The count of this clone is one. The target antigen is unknown. Sequencing was performed with immunoSEQ multiplex PCR; in TCRdb, only in-frame clones are kept and a portion is missing. Of 70,000 to 75,000 clones listed, 85% are singletons. The sequence was obtained from an adult with an advanced solid tumor such as melanoma, head and neck, liver or kidney cancer. Material: CD4+ or CD8+ T cells sorted from blood, obtained in a trial of the OX40 agonist ivuxolimab.

CDR3: CASSPLPGADTQYF. CDR3 sequence (DNA): TGTGCCAGCTCACCCCTTCCAGGGGCCGATACGCAGTATTTT. This chain joins TRBV18 and TRBJ2-3, with TRBD1 as a possible D gene (6 bases). CDR1 is KGHSH and CDR2 is LQKENI in the germline V gene. The V gene lost 3 bases and the J gene lost 6 bases, with 13 bases spanning the gap. The length of the CDR3 is 14 residues.